The 11 T cell receptor beta chains presented below share a single source sample, sequenced in a study of human T cells and chemical hapten exposure. One entry per CDR3 protein, called by TCRdb with MiXCR from the RACE reads. Among under 200,000 distinct CDR3 sequences, approximately 31% were seen once, and the ten largest hold less than 3.5%. Time point here: pre-sensitization, week 0. Noted treatment: therapeutic diphenylcyclopropenone sensitization with weekly scalp DPC. Sequencing used whole blood, obtained in connection with sensitization to the hapten diphenylcyclopropenone (DPC). All receptors come from a woman aged 25 to 39 with alopecia areata. Some clones in this sample may be carry-over from other donors' samples.

This clonotype occurred once. The V call is TRBV6-5, the J call TRBJ2-1; 7 bases agree with TRBD1. V was clipped by 6 bases and J by 9 bases; unmatched bases: 5. Germline V gene sequence: CDR1 MNHEY, CDR2 SVGAGI. The CDR3 has 12 residues. The DNA for the CDR3 is TGTGCCAGCAGGACAGGGTGGGGTGAGCAGTTCTTC. It codes for CASRTGWGEQFF.

There are a few counts of this clonotype. The J gene is TRBJ1-1, the V gene TRBV3-1; TRBD1 agrees at 10 bases. The CDR3 extends over 15 amino acids. Germline V gene lookup returns CDR1 LGHDT and CDR2 YNNKEL (reference sequence). The J segment lost 1 base and the V segment lost 4 bases, leaving 3 bases of the junction unmatched. Written as DNA, the CDR3 is TGTGCCAGCAGCCCCCGGGACAGGGGGAACACTGAAGCTTTCTTT. Protein: CASSPRDRGNTEAFF.

The gene calls are TRBV28 and TRBJ1-2; 9 nucleotides match TRBD1. Germline loops: CDR1 MDHEN, CDR2 SYDVKM. V was pared by 5 bases and J by 2 bases, with 6 bases of the junction left unmatched. This CDR3 is built from 15 residues. CDR3: CASSESGTGNYGYTF. The CDR3 region has the DNA TGTGCCAGCAGTGAATCTGGGACAGGGAACTATGGCTACACCTTC.

This clonotype was detected only a few times. The chain joins TRBV12-3 or TRBV12-4 to TRBJ2-3, with a weak D call TRBD2 (7 bases). The CDR3 totals 12 residues. V lost 6 bases and J 9 bases, leaving 13 bases between the germline ends. The CDR3 sequence is CASRTQGGTQYF. The CDR3 nucleotides read TGTGCCAGCAGAACACAGGGAGGGACGCAGTATTTT.

The chain uses TRBV5-6 and TRBJ2-6; 8 bases map to TRBD2. Per germline, CDR1 SGHDT and CDR2 YYEEEE. J lost 0 bases, V lost 4 bases, and 9 bases had no gene match. The CDR3 is made up of 18 amino acids. CDR3 loop: CASSQTSGGSSGANVLTF. CDR3 bases: TGTGCCAGCAGCCAAACTAGCGGAGGTAGCTCTGGGGCCAACGTCCTGACTTTC.

There are a few counts of this clonotype. V usage is TRBV9 and J usage is TRBJ1-1, with D possibly being TRBD1 (6 bases). Germline V gene sequence: CDR1 SGDLS, CDR2 YYNGEE. This CDR3 comprises 15 residues. V lost 7 bases, J lost 1 base, and 17 bases lay in between. CDR3 region: CASGKGGLANTEAFF. The CDR3 coding sequence is TGTGCCAGCGGCAAAGGGGGGTTGGCGAACACTGAAGCTTTCTTT.

J is TRBJ2-2 and V is TRBV20-1; 12 bases line up with TRBD2. CDR1 is DFQATT, CDR2 SNEGSKA, per germline (reference sequence). The ends lost 0 bases at V and 6 bases at J; junction bases unmatched: 8. The CDR3 consists of 17 residues. The CDR3 region is CSARDLLGTSGPGELFF. The CDR3 DNA reads as TGCAGTGCTAGAGATTTGTTAGGGACTAGCGGGCCCGGGGAGCTGTTTTTT.

The gene calls are TRBV7-2 and TRBJ1-6, with 7 bases lining up with TRBD1. The CDR3 is 15 residues long. V shed 7 bases, J shed 7 bases, and the junction held 10 bases outside the gene matches. Germline CDR1 is SGHTA and CDR2 is FQGNSA. In DNA, the CDR3 is TGTGCCAGCACCAACCGACAGGGTCTGAATTCACCCCTCCACTTT. Amino acids: CASTNRQGLNSPLHF.

This chain connects TRBV6-2 or TRBV6-3 to TRBJ2-1; D remains ambiguous. Germline V lookup: CDR1 MNHEY, CDR2 SVGEGT. Trimming stripped 0 bases from V and 10 bases from J, with 7 bases between. The CDR3 has 12 amino acids. The CDR3 nucleotides read TGTGCCAGCAGTTACTCGAGGCGGGAGCAGTTCTTC. Residues: CASSYSRREQFF.

This clonotype was detected a few times. J is TRBJ2-1 and V is TRBV7-9, with a tentative D call TRBD1 (5 bases). The CDR3 is 13 residues long. The germline gives CDR1 SEHNR, CDR2 FQNEAQ (reference sequence). The V end lost 3 bases, the J end lost 9 bases, and 12 bases lay between the germline ends. CDR3 amino acids: CASSFREVGEQFF. The CDR3 DNA reads as TGTGCCAGCAGCTTCAGGGAAGTGGGTGAGCAGTTCTTC.

The J gene is TRBJ2-5, the V gene TRBV29-1, with D possibly being TRBD1 (5 bases). The V end was cut by 6 bases, the J end by 1 base, with 12 bases between. This CDR3 is 13 amino acids long. The germline CDR1 and CDR2 sequences are SQVTM and ANQGSEA. In DNA form, the CDR3 reads TGCAGCGTAGACAGTATTGCCCAAGAGACCCAGTACTTC. Translation gives CSVDSIAQETQYF.